This T cell receptor (beta chain) was obtained from a study of T cells in Graves' hyperthyroidism and ophthalmopathy. TCR beta CDR3 regions were amplified from RNA transcripts. The HTBI primer set was used in a first-round RT-PCR of the TCR CDR3. MiXCR, applied by TCRdb to the multiplex PCR reads, yields one record per CDR3 protein. Here the sample spans around 760,000 distinct CDR3 sequences, about a third being singletons. Notes on the study in general: Blood shared most expanded thyroid clonotypes above 0.001. Model predictions of ophthalmopathy came a median approximately 6.5 months before onset.

If no ophthalmopathy progression occurred within 18 months, Graves' hyperthyroidism was stable. Diagnoses were made from clinical symptoms, serum measures (thyroxine and TRAb), thyroid ultrasound and orbital computed tomography. As regards this clonotype: Its antigen remains unknown. This may come from a read error, since a much larger clone is one base off.

The ends were cut back, 4 bases at V and 6 bases at J, with 16 bases in the middle. The CDR3 is 14 residues long. The germline V gene has CDR1 SGHDN and CDR2 FVKESK. The TCR was taken from a woman aged 40 to 50 with Graves' hyperthyroidism. The specimen was blood. The chain joins TRBV14 to TRBJ2-7; D possibly uses TRBD1 or TRBD2 (5 bases each). This chain's CDR3 is CASSLGDGVPEQYF. Here the CDR3 DNA reads TGTGCCAGCAGCCTGGGGGATGGGGTCCCCGAGCAGTACTTC.